The T cell receptor (beta chain) described here comes from a study of tumor-infiltrating lymphocytes in primary liver carcinoma. About the study: In every tissue type, samples returned a similar yield of roughly 3.65 to 8 million productive TCRbeta reads.

Researchers generated TCR beta cDNA from about 460 ng of total RNA, relying on a constant-region primer. Libraries for TCR beta were built through three nested multiplex PCR rounds, which together made up a slightly modified ARM-PCR procedure. Using its own MiXCR run on the multiplex PCR reads, TCRdb lists one record per CDR3 protein. This table holds almost 200,000 distinct CDR3 sequences, roughly 61% found once. It was unsorted whole blood that yielded blood RNA, and germline DNA was also extracted. This clonotype was recorded only once. Since the CDR3 does not end with the conserved phenylalanine or tryptophan, this likely comes from a read error. This clonotype was sampled from a woman aged 60-70 years with primary liver carcinoma and hepatitis B virus infection. The sample was peripheral blood.

CDR3 nucleotide sequence: TGCGCCAGCAGCAGGGAAGCGGGAGGTTACGAGCAGTACATC. Protein: CASSREAGGYEQYI. The genes are TRBV4-1 and TRBJ2-7, with TRBD2 matching 9 bases. The junction had 6 bases not matched to a gene; V was cut back by 5 bases and J by 4 bases. The CDR3 loop spans 14 amino acids. Germline values: CDR1 MGHRA, CDR2 YSYEKL.